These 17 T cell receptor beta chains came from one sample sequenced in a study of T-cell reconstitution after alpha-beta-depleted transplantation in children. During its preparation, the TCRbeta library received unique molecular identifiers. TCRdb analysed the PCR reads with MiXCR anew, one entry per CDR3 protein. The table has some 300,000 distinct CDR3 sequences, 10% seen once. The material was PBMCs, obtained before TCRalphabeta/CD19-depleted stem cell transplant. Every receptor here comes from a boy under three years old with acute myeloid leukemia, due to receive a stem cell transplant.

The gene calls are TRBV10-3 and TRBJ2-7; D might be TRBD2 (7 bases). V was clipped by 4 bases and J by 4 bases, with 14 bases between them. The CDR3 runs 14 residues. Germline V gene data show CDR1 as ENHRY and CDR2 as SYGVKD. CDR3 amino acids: CAISAGGGGYEQYF. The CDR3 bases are TGTGCCATCAGTGCGGGGGGAGGGGGTTACGAGCAGTACTTC.

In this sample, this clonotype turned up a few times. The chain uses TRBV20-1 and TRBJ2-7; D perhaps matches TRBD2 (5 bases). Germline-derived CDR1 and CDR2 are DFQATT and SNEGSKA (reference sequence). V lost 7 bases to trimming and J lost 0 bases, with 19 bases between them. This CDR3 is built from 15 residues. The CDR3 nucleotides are TGCAGTGTACCACTCCTTGCGGGTGTCTCCTACGAGCAGTACTTC. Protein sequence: CSVPLLAGVSYEQYF.

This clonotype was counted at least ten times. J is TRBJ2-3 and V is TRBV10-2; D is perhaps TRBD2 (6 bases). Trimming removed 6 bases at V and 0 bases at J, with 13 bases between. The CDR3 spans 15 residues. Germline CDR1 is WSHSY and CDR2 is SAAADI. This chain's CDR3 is CASSRLAFSTDTQYF. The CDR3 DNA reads TGCGCCAGCAGCCGGCTAGCGTTTAGCACAGATACGCAGTATTTT.

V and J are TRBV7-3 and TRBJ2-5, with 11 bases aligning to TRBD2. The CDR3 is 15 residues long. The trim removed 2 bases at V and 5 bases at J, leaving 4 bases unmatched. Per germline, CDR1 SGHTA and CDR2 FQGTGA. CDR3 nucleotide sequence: TGTGCCAGCAGCTTATTGGCTAGCGGGAGGGAGACCCAGTACTTC. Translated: CASSLLASGRETQYF. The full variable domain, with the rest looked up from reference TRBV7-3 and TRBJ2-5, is GAGVSQTPSNKVTEKGKYVELRCDPISGHTALYWYRQSLGQGPEFLIYFQGTGAADDSGLPNDRFFAVRPEGSVSTLKIQRTERGDSAVYLCASSLLASGRETQYFGPGTRLLVL.

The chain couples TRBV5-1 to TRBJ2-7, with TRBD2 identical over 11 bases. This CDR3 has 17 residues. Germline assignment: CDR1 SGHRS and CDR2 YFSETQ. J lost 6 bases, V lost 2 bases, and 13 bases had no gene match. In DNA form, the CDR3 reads TGCGCCAGCAGCTTCGGGACTAGCGGCGGCCACGGGAGCGAGCAGTACTTC. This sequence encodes CASSFGTSGGHGSEQYF.

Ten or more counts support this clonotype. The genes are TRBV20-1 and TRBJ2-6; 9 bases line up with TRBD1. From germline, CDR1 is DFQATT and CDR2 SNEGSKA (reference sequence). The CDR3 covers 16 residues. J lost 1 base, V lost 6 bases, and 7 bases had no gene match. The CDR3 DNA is TGCAGTGCACTAGACAGGGGGAGATCTGGGGCCAACGTCCTGACTTTC. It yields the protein CSALDRGRSGANVLTF.

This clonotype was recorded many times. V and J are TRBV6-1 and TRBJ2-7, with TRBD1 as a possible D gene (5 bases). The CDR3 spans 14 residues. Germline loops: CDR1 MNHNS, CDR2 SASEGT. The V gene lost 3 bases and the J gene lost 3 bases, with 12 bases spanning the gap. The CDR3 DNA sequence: TGTGCCAGCAGTGACAGGGAATCATACTACGAGCAGTACTTC. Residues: CASSDRESYYEQYF.

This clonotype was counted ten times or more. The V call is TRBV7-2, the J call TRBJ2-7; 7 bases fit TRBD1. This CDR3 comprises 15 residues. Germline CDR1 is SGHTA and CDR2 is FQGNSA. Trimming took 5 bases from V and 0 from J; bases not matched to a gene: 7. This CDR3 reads CASSLQTGSSYEQYF. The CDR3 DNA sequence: TGTGCCAGCAGCCTTCAGACAGGGTCCTCCTACGAGCAGTACTTC.

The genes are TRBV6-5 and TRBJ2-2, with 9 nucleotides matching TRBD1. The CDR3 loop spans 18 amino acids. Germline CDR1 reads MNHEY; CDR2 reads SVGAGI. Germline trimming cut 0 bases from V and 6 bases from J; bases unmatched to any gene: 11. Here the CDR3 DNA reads TGTGCCAGCAGTTACTCTTATTCGAGACAGGGGGAAGCCGGGGAGCTGTTTTTT. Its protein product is CASSYSYSRQGEAGELFF.

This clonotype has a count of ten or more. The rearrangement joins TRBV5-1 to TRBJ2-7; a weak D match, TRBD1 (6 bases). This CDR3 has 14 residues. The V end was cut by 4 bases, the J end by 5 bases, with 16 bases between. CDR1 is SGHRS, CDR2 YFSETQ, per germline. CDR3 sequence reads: CASSLGQGWDEQYF. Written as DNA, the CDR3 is TGCGCCAGCAGCCTCGGTCAGGGGTGGGACGAGCAGTACTTC.

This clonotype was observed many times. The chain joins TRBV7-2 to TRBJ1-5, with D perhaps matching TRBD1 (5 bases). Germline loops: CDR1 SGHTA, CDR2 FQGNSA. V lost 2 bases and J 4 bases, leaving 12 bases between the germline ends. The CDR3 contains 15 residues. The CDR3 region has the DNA TGTGCCAGCAGCTTAAGGGGAAGCGCAAATCAGCCCCAGCATTTT. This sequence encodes CASSLRGSANQPQHF.

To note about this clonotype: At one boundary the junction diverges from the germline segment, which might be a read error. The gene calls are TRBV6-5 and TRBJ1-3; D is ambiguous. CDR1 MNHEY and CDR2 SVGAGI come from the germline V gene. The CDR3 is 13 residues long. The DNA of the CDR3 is TGTGCCAGCAGTTACTCGACTGGGAACACCATATATTTT. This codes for CASSYSTGNTIYF.

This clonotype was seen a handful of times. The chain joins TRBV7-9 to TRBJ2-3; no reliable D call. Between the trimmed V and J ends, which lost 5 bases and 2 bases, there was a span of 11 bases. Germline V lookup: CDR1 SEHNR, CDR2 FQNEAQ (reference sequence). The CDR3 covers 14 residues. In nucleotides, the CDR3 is TGTGCCAGCAGCAGTCGGGCCCTCACAGATACGCAGTATTTT. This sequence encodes CASSSRALTDTQYF.

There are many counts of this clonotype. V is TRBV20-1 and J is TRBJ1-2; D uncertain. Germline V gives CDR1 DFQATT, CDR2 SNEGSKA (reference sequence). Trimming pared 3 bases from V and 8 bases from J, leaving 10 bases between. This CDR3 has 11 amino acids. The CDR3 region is CSASATRGYTF. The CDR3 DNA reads TGCAGTGCTAGCGCAACCCGCGGCTACACCTTC.

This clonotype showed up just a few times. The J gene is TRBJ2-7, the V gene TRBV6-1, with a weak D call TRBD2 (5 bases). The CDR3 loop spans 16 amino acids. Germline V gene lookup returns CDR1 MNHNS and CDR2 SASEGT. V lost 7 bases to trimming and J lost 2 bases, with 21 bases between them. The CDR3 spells CASTSGVSGSPYEQYF. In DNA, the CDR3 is TGTGCCAGCACCAGTGGAGTAAGCGGATCACCCTACGAGCAGTACTTC.

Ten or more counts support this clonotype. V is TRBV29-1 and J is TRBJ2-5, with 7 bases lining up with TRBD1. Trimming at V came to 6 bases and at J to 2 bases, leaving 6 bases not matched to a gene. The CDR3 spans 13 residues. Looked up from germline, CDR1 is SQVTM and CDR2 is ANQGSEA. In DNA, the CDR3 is TGCAGCGTACACGGGACAGCTCAAGAGACCCAGTACTTC. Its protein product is CSVHGTAQETQYF.

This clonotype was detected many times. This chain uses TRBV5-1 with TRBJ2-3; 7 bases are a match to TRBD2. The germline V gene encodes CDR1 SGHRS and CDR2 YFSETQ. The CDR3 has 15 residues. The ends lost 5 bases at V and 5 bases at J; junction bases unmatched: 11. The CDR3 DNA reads TGCGCCAGCAGACCTTTACGGGGGGAACAAGATACGCAGTATTTT. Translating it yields CASRPLRGEQDTQYF. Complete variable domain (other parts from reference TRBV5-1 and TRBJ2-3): KAGVTQTPRYLIKTRGQQVTLSCSPISGHRSVSWYQQTPGQGLQFLFEYFSETQRNKGNFPGRFSGRQFSNSRSEMNVSTLELGDSALYLCASRPLRGEQDTQYFGPGTRLTVL.